The rows below give T cell receptor beta chains drawn from one sample of a study of T-cell reconstitution after alpha-beta-depleted transplantation in children. TCRdb re-called the PCR reads with MiXCR, one entry per CDR3 protein. The repertoire consists of about 580,000 distinct CDR3 sequences, with 23% occurring once and the leading ten covering around 14%. This specimen consisted of PBMCs, mostly from graft donor cells, obtained 360 days after TCRalphabeta/CD19-depleted stem cell transplant. All receptors come from a boy younger than two who had a stem cell transplant for acute myeloid leukemia, so the T cells may come from the graft donor. CDR3s include the opening cysteine and the closing phenylalanine or tryptophan. A D gene is named only where the DNA matches it firmly. Clone size is shown for a subset of rows, as once, few, many or a class of expanded clone.

>TRBJ2-1|TRBD2|.|TRBV6-4
CASSVSGGPYNEQFF
TGTGCCAGCAGTGTCTCGGGGGGGCCCTACAATGAGCAGTTCTTC
>TRBJ1-1|.|.|TRBV21-1
CASSKMNTEAFF
TGTGCCAGCAGCAAAATGAACACTGAAGCTTTCTTT
>TRBJ2-1|TRBD1|many|TRBV19
CASTPETGAYNEQFF
TGTGCCAGTACCCCGGAGACAGGGGCCTACAATGAGCAGTTCTTC
>TRBJ2-7|TRBD1|few|TRBV12-3/TRBV12-4
CASSLAWDSPYEQYF
TGTGCCAGCAGTTTAGCTTGGGACAGTCCCTACGAGCAGTACTTC
>TRBJ2-1|.|many|TRBV20-1
CSALTLGQSYNEQFF
TGCAGTGCCCTCACCCTCGGACAGTCCTACAATGAGCAGTTCTTC
>TRBJ1-6|.|few|TRBV27
CASSLGLYNSPLHF
TGTGCCAGCAGTTTGGGACTGTATAATTCACCCCTCCACTTT
>TRBJ2-3|.|many|TRBV7-8
CASSLGANTDTQYF
TGTGCCAGCAGCTTGGGGGCAAACACAGATACGCAGTATTTT
>TRBJ1-1|.|.|TRBV18
CASETTTPVEAFF
TGTGCCAGCGAAACCACCACCCCAGTTGAAGCTTTCTTT
>TRBJ1-2|TRBD1|.|TRBV12-3/TRBV12-4
CASSAEDRGRWTNYGYTF
TGTGCCAGCAGTGCCGAAGACAGGGGGCGTTGGACTAACTATGGCTACACCTTC
>TRBJ2-3|.|many|TRBV4-3
CASSQDLSGWGGTDTQYF
TGCGCCAGCAGCCAAGATCTCAGCGGGTGGGGAGGCACAGATACGCAGTATTTT
>TRBJ2-7|TRBD1|few|TRBV20-1
CSARDDWGTVSSYEQYF
TGCAGTGCTAGAGACGATTGGGGGACAGTGAGCTCCTACGAGCAGTACTTC
>TRBJ2-7|TRBD1|many|TRBV20-1
CSARDRVTHEQYF
TGCAGTGCTAGGGACAGGGTAACCCACGAGCAGTACTTC
>TRBJ2-3|.|once|TRBV20-1
CSANRRDTRTDTQYF
TGCAGTGCTAACCGGCGGGACACCCGCACAGATACGCAGTATTTT
>TRBJ2-1|TRBD2|few|TRBV6-4
CASSDSKGTSGGVSEQFF
TGTGCCAGCAGTGACTCCAAGGGGACTAGCGGGGGGGTGAGTGAGCAGTTCTTC
>TRBJ1-5|TRBD1|many|TRBV5-8
CASSLSPGTDNQPQHF
TGTGCCAGCAGCTTGTCTCCAGGGACAGATAATCAGCCCCAGCATTTT
>TRBJ1-1|.|many|TRBV29-1
CSVRVDLEAFF
TGCAGCGTTAGGGTGGACCTTGAAGCTTTCTTT
>TRBJ2-6|.|many|TRBV5-1
CASSFSSGANVLTF
TGCGCCAGCAGCTTCTCCTCTGGGGCCAACGTCCTGACTTTC
>TRBJ2-3|.|many|TRBV20-1
CSARPGTDTQYF
TGCAGTGCTAGACCGGGAACAGATACGCAGTATTTT
>TRBJ2-1|.|.|TRBV28
CASSPMGRPNEQFF
TGTGCCAGCAGCCCAATGGGACGGCCCAATGAGCAGTTCTTC
>TRBJ1-2|TRBD1|many|TRBV6-5
CASSPDRGGVTGGYTF
TGTGCCAGCAGCCCCGACAGGGGAGGAGTAACCGGTGGCTACACCTTC
>TRBJ1-5|.|.|TRBV5-1
CASSPTVGSNQPQHF
TGCGCCAGCAGCCCGACAGTGGGGAGCAATCAGCCCCAGCATTTT
>TRBJ2-2|TRBD2|.|TRBV12-3/TRBV12-4
CASSLSPSGGATGELFF
TGTGCCAGCAGTTTATCCCCCAGCGGGGGTGCTACCGGGGAGCTGTTTTTT
>TRBJ2-2|TRBD1|.|TRBV10-3
CAIRVDREDDTGELFF
TGTGCCATCAGGGTTGACAGGGAAGACGACACCGGGGAGCTGTTTTTT
>TRBJ1-1|TRBD1|once|TRBV10-3
CAISVGTGNTEAFF
TGTGCCATCAGTGTGGGGACAGGGAACACTGAAGCTTTCTTT
>TRBJ2-5|.|.|TRBV5-1
CASSARDTLTQYF
TGCGCCAGCAGCGCCCGGGACACCCTAACCCAGTACTTC
>TRBJ2-2|TRBD1|.|TRBV9
CASSVDRGWELFF
TGTGCCAGCAGCGTGGACAGGGGATGGGAGCTGTTTTTT
>TRBJ1-3|.|many|TRBV20-1
CSARPWDPRSGNTIYF
TGCAGTGCCCGCCCCTGGGACCCTCGAAGCGGAAACACCATATATTTT
>TRBJ2-7|.|many|TRBV3-1
CASSQGRVSYEQYF
TGTGCCAGCAGCCAAGGCAGGGTCTCCTACGAGCAGTACTTC
>TRBJ2-1|.|.|TRBV7-8
CASSLAGRSNEQFF
TGTGCCAGCAGCTTAGCGGGGCGGTCAAATGAGCAGTTCTTC
>TRBJ2-1|.|many|TRBV7-2
CASSFHAGSSYNEQFF
TGTGCCAGCAGCTTCCACGCGGGGAGCTCCTACAATGAGCAGTTCTTC
>TRBJ2-1|TRBD2|.|TRBV10-3
CAISGKSGGAGNEQFF
TGTGCCATCAGTGGTAAAAGCGGGGGGGCTGGGAATGAGCAGTTCTTC
>TRBJ1-2|.|.|TRBV18
CASSPPTPGTYGYTF
TGTGCCAGCTCACCACCGACGCCGGGAACCTATGGCTACACCTTC
>TRBJ2-1|TRBD1|.|TRBV20-1
CSARDDRAPGEQFF
TGCAGTGCTAGAGATGACAGGGCACCAGGAGAGCAGTTCTTC
>TRBJ2-7|TRBD1|few|TRBV7-3
CASSFGGQGGEQYF
TGTGCCAGCAGCTTCGGCGGACAGGGGGGAGAGCAGTACTTC
>TRBJ2-7|TRBD1|many|TRBV20-1
CSAYPGGFYEQYF
TGCAGTGCTTACCCAGGGGGCTTTTACGAGCAGTACTTC
>TRBJ1-2|.|few|TRBV29-1
CSVAQGPAGYTF
TGCAGCGTGGCCCAGGGGCCGGCAGGCTACACCTTC
>TRBJ2-1|.|.|TRBV9
CASSVSSGEYNEQFF
TGTGCCAGCAGCGTCTCGTCGGGAGAATACAATGAGCAGTTCTTC
>TRBJ1-1|TRBD1|.|TRBV15
CATSRDTGTGSFAEAFF
TGTGCCACCAGCAGGGACACCGGGACAGGGTCTTTCGCTGAAGCTTTCTTT
>TRBJ2-1|TRBD1|once|TRBV7-8
CASSLVLTGPYNEQFF
TGTGCCAGCAGCTTAGTTCTGACAGGGCCATACAATGAGCAGTTCTTC
>TRBJ2-1|TRBD2|many|TRBV10-3
CAISDLAGDYNEQFF
TGTGCCATCAGTGACCTAGCGGGGGACTACAATGAGCAGTTCTTC
>TRBJ2-7|TRBD1|few|TRBV29-1
CSVGGRDRSYEQYF
TGCAGCGTTGGGGGCCGGGACAGGTCCTACGAGCAGTACTTC
>TRBJ2-2|TRBD1|.|TRBV18
CASSQRTGDTGELFF
TGTGCCAGCTCACAGAGGACAGGGGACACCGGGGAGCTGTTTTTT
>TRBJ1-2|.|.|TRBV6-1
CASSEAPGTYYGYTF
TGTGCCAGCAGTGAAGCGCCCGGGACCTACTATGGCTACACCTTC
>TRBJ2-1|TRBD2|.|TRBV6-5
CASSYQRGGDNEQFF
TGTGCCAGCAGTTACCAGCGGGGGGGAGACAATGAGCAGTTCTTC
>TRBJ2-4|TRBD2|many|TRBV11-2
CASSSIPGLASDIQYF
TGTGCCAGCAGCTCAATACCGGGACTAGCTTCAGACATTCAGTACTTC
>TRBJ2-4|TRBD1|.|TRBV28
CASRTGKNIQYF
TGTGCCAGCCGGACAGGAAAAAACATTCAGTACTTC
>TRBJ2-2|TRBD1|many|TRBV29-1
CSVMNFRDRGYTGELFF
TGCAGCGTTATGAACTTCCGGGACAGGGGATACACCGGGGAGCTGTTTTTT
>TRBJ2-7|TRBD1|.|TRBV7-2
CASSLVGDRAYEQYF
TGTGCCAGCAGCTTAGTAGGGGACAGGGCGTACGAGCAGTACTTC
>TRBJ1-2|.|few|TRBV20-1
CSAPVGANYGYTF
TGCAGTGCCCCGGTGGGGGCTAACTATGGCTACACCTTC
>TRBJ2-3|.|many|TRBV20-1
CSCTGTSSTDTQYF
TGCAGCTGTACCGGGACTTCTAGCACAGATACGCAGTATTTT
>TRBJ2-1|.|few|TRBV27
CASSFQRGSYNEQFF
TGTGCCAGCAGTTTTCAGAGGGGGTCCTACAATGAGCAGTTCTTC